This is a list of T cell receptor beta chains from one sample in a study of T cell responses to AZD1222 COVID-19 vaccine. Produced via immunoSEQ multiplex PCR; TCRdb's table is partial and in-frame only. The sample comprises 170,000 or so clones, 90% to 95% of which are singletons, and around 0.93% rests with the top ten. Sequenced here: peripheral blood, sampled 28 days after the second dose of the MenACWY control vaccine. These receptors all come from an adult who received the MenACWY meningococcal vaccine as a control. Each CDR3 is given with its conserved first and last residue. The D gene is left open where the match is weak. Clone size is not always given. Where it is, it says once, few, many or a class for expanded clones.

D gene: NA; CDR3 length: 16; V gene: TRBV12-5; clone size: NA; J gene: TRBJ2-2; CDR3 protein: CASGLLLSSNTGELFF; CDR3 DNA: TGTGCTAGTGGTTTGTTGTTGTCTTCGAACACCGGGGAGCTGTTTTTT
D gene: NA; CDR3 length: 14; V gene: TRBV4-3; clone size: NA; J gene: TRBJ1-2; CDR3 protein: CASSQDPGTRGYTF; CDR3 DNA: TGCGCCAGCAGCCAAGATCCCGGGACAAGAGGCTACACCTTC
D gene: TRBD1; CDR3 length: 13; V gene: TRBV29-1; clone size: NA; J gene: TRBJ1-6; CDR3 protein: CSALTGRNSPLHF; CDR3 DNA: TGCAGCGCGCTGACAGGGAGAAATTCACCCCTCCACTTT
D gene: NA; CDR3 length: 15; V gene: TRBV28; clone size: NA; J gene: TRBJ2-2; CDR3 protein: CASSLAGPRTGELFF; CDR3 DNA: TGTGCCAGCAGCCTGGCAGGTCCCAGAACCGGGGAGCTGTTTTTT
D gene: NA; CDR3 length: 15; V gene: TRBV19; clone size: NA; J gene: TRBJ1-5; CDR3 protein: CASSRRAPSNQPQHF; CDR3 DNA: TGTGCCAGTAGCCGCAGGGCGCCTAGCAATCAGCCCCAGCATTTT
D gene: NA; CDR3 length: 15; V gene: TRBV10-3; clone size: NA; J gene: TRBJ1-1; CDR3 protein: CAISGGGLRNTEAFF; CDR3 DNA: TGTGCCATCAGTGGAGGGGGACTTAGGAACACTGAAGCTTTCTTT
D gene: TRBD1; CDR3 length: 15; V gene: TRBV6-5; clone size: NA; J gene: TRBJ1-6; CDR3 protein: CASSSGWQGDSPLHF; CDR3 DNA: TGTGCCAGCAGTTCCGGGTGGCAGGGGGACTCACCCCTCCACTTT
D gene: NA; CDR3 length: 14; V gene: TRBV5-1; clone size: NA; J gene: TRBJ1-3; CDR3 protein: CASSSGSSGNTIYF; CDR3 DNA: TGCGCCAGCAGCTCGGGCAGCTCTGGAAACACCATATATTTT
D gene: NA; CDR3 length: 18; V gene: TRBV3-1/TRBV3-2; clone size: NA; J gene: TRBJ1-2; CDR3 protein: CASSQDTGKHTFVYGYTF; CDR3 DNA: TGTGCCAGCAGCCAAGACACAGGGAAACACACCTTCGTCTATGGCTACACCTTC
D gene: NA; CDR3 length: 15; V gene: TRBV7-2; clone size: NA; J gene: TRBJ1-5; CDR3 protein: CASSLAGYSNQPQHF; CDR3 DNA: TGTGCCAGCAGCTTAGCTGGATATAGCAATCAGCCCCAGCATTTT
D gene: NA; CDR3 length: 13; V gene: TRBV28; clone size: NA; J gene: TRBJ1-2; CDR3 protein: CASTQRVDYGYTF; CDR3 DNA: TGTGCCAGCACCCAGAGGGTCGACTATGGCTACACCTTC
D gene: TRBD2; CDR3 length: 16; V gene: TRBV6-1; clone size: NA; J gene: TRBJ2-3; CDR3 protein: CASSELLAGGGDTQYF; CDR3 DNA: TGTGCCAGCAGTGAACTCCTAGCGGGGGGCGGCGATACGCAGTATTTT
D gene: NA; CDR3 length: 12; V gene: TRBV6-1; clone size: NA; J gene: TRBJ1-2; CDR3 protein: CASSEQVYGYTF; CDR3 DNA: TGTGCCAGCAGTGAACAAGTTTATGGCTACACCTTC
D gene: TRBD1; CDR3 length: 15; V gene: TRBV5-1; clone size: NA; J gene: TRBJ1-1; CDR3 protein: CASSLARGKTTEAFF; CDR3 DNA: TGCGCCAGCAGCTTGGCCAGGGGGAAAACCACTGAAGCTTTCTTT
D gene: NA; CDR3 length: 15; V gene: TRBV6-5; clone size: NA; J gene: TRBJ1-1; CDR3 protein: CASSYLGRSNTEAFF; CDR3 DNA: TGTGCCAGCAGTTACCTGGGACGGTCGAACACTGAAGCTTTCTTT
D gene: NA; CDR3 length: 14; V gene: TRBV5-1; clone size: few; J gene: TRBJ2-5; CDR3 protein: CASSLAGAVGTQYF; CDR3 DNA: TGCGCCAGCAGCTTGGCAGGGGCCGTAGGGACCCAGTACTTC
D gene: TRBD1; CDR3 length: 15; V gene: TRBV3-1/TRBV3-2; clone size: NA; J gene: TRBJ1-2; CDR3 protein: CASSQGQGINYGYTF; CDR3 DNA: TGTGCCAGCAGCCAGGGACAGGGGATAAACTATGGCTACACCTTC
D gene: TRBD2; CDR3 length: 18; V gene: TRBV6-2/TRBV6-3; clone size: NA; J gene: TRBJ2-5; CDR3 protein: CASSFLAGGLLMMQTQYF; CDR3 DNA: TGTGCCAGCAGTTTTCTAGCGGGGGGGCTTCTTATGATGCAGACCCAGTACTTC
D gene: NA; CDR3 length: 16; V gene: TRBV4-3; clone size: NA; J gene: TRBJ2-1; CDR3 protein: CASSQEGRGDYNEQFF; CDR3 DNA: TGCGCCAGCAGCCAAGAAGGGCGAGGGGACTACAATGAGCAGTTCTTC
D gene: TRBD2; CDR3 length: 13; V gene: TRBV9; clone size: NA; J gene: TRBJ2-3; CDR3 protein: CASSVSGGRPQYF; CDR3 DNA: TGTGCCAGCAGCGTGAGCGGGGGGCGTCCGCAGTATTTT
D gene: TRBD1; CDR3 length: 15; V gene: TRBV2; clone size: NA; J gene: TRBJ2-5; CDR3 protein: CASTKRTGPRETQYF; CDR3 DNA: TGTGCCAGCACGAAACGGACAGGCCCCCGGGAGACCCAGTACTTC
D gene: TRBD2; CDR3 length: 17; V gene: TRBV6-1; clone size: NA; J gene: TRBJ2-2; CDR3 protein: CASSGRKRGVRTGELFF; CDR3 DNA: TGTGCCAGCAGTGGGAGAAAGCGGGGGGTTAGAACCGGGGAGCTGTTTTTT
D gene: NA; CDR3 length: 16; V gene: TRBV18; clone size: NA; J gene: TRBJ1-3; CDR3 protein: CASSPASGRIGNTIYF; CDR3 DNA: TGTGCCAGCTCACCGGCTTCGGGGCGCATCGGAAACACCATATATTTT
D gene: NA; CDR3 length: 13; V gene: TRBV28; clone size: once; J gene: TRBJ1-2; CDR3 protein: CASSLGGGYGYTF; CDR3 DNA: TGTGCCAGCAGTTTGGGAGGGGGCTATGGCTACACCTTC
D gene: NA; CDR3 length: 12; V gene: TRBV12-3/TRBV12-4; clone size: once; J gene: TRBJ1-4; CDR3 protein: CASGSGNEKLFF; CDR3 DNA: TGTGCCAGCGGCTCCGGTAATGAAAAACTGTTTTTT
D gene: NA; CDR3 length: 15; V gene: TRBV3-1/TRBV3-2; clone size: NA; J gene: TRBJ1-2; CDR3 protein: CASSQASSTNYGYTF; CDR3 DNA: TGTGCCAGCAGTCAAGCGTCAAGTACTAACTATGGCTACACCTTC
D gene: NA; CDR3 length: 15; V gene: TRBV4-2; clone size: NA; J gene: TRBJ1-1; CDR3 protein: CASSPQRFGNGEAFF; CDR3 DNA: TGTGCCAGCAGCCCCCAGAGGTTTGGGAACGGTGAAGCTTTCTTT
D gene: NA; CDR3 length: 16; V gene: TRBV5-1; clone size: NA; J gene: TRBJ1-3; CDR3 protein: CASSSTPDRAGNTIYF; CDR3 DNA: TGCGCCAGCAGCTCTACGCCGGACAGAGCGGGAAACACCATATATTTT
D gene: NA; CDR3 length: 17; V gene: TRBV14; clone size: once; J gene: TRBJ1-3; CDR3 protein: CASSQRGGHFSGNTIYF; CDR3 DNA: TGTGCCAGCAGCCAAAGGGGGGGACACTTCTCTGGAAACACCATATATTTT
D gene: NA; CDR3 length: 13; V gene: TRBV18; clone size: NA; J gene: TRBJ1-1; CDR3 protein: CASSPDSNTEAFF; CDR3 DNA: TGTGCCAGCTCACCAGACAGCAACACTGAAGCTTTCTTT
D gene: NA; CDR3 length: 14; V gene: TRBV3-1/TRBV3-2; clone size: NA; J gene: TRBJ1-4; CDR3 protein: CASSETRTNEKLFF; CDR3 DNA: TGTGCCAGCAGCGAAACTCGGACTAATGAAAAACTGTTTTTT
D gene: NA; CDR3 length: 15; V gene: TRBV6-5; clone size: NA; J gene: TRBJ1-2; CDR3 protein: CASSYGLGDMDGYTF; CDR3 DNA: TGTGCCAGCAGTTACGGTCTAGGGGATATGGATGGCTACACCTTC
D gene: TRBD1; CDR3 length: 18; V gene: TRBV3-1/TRBV3-2; clone size: NA; J gene: TRBJ1-4; CDR3 protein: CASSQDRQGYSTNEKLFF; CDR3 DNA: TGTGCCAGCAGCCAAGACAGACAGGGATACTCAACTAATGAAAAACTGTTTTTT
D gene: NA; CDR3 length: 15; V gene: TRBV7-9; clone size: NA; J gene: TRBJ2-1; CDR3 protein: CASSLAGYSYNEQFF; CDR3 DNA: TGTGCCAGCAGCTTGGCAGGATATAGCTACAATGAGCAGTTCTTC
D gene: NA; CDR3 length: 15; V gene: TRBV7-8; clone size: NA; J gene: TRBJ1-4; CDR3 protein: CASSLEGRGNEKLFF; CDR3 DNA: TGTGCCAGCAGCTTAGAGGGGAGGGGTAATGAAAAACTGTTTTTT
D gene: NA; CDR3 length: 14; V gene: TRBV3-1/TRBV3-2; clone size: NA; J gene: TRBJ1-1; CDR3 protein: CASSHPQGNTEAFF; CDR3 DNA: TGTGCCAGCAGCCATCCACAGGGGAACACTGAAGCTTTCTTT
D gene: TRBD1; CDR3 length: 14; V gene: TRBV27; clone size: NA; J gene: TRBJ1-5; CDR3 protein: CASRDRGTNQPQHF; CDR3 DNA: TGTGCCAGCAGGGACAGGGGTACCAATCAGCCCCAGCATTTT
D gene: NA; CDR3 length: 14; V gene: TRBV29-1; clone size: NA; J gene: TRBJ2-6; CDR3 protein: CSVPVGAGANVLTF; CDR3 DNA: TGCAGCGTCCCGGTGGGAGCGGGGGCCAACGTCCTGACTTTC
D gene: TRBD1; CDR3 length: 14; V gene: TRBV6-1; clone size: once; J gene: TRBJ1-2; CDR3 protein: CASSEEDRGYGYTF; CDR3 DNA: TGTGCCAGCAGTGAAGAAGACAGGGGGTACGGCTACACCTTC
D gene: NA; CDR3 length: 12; V gene: TRBV7-8; clone size: NA; J gene: TRBJ1-3; CDR3 protein: CASTGVWNTIYF; CDR3 DNA: TGTGCCAGCACCGGGGTTTGGAACACCATATATTTT
D gene: NA; CDR3 length: 13; V gene: TRBV19; clone size: few; J gene: TRBJ2-7; CDR3 protein: CATRKDSSYEQYF; CDR3 DNA: TGTGCCACCAGAAAAGACAGTTCCTACGAGCAGTACTTC
D gene: TRBD1; CDR3 length: 16; V gene: TRBV5-1; clone size: NA; J gene: TRBJ1-2; CDR3 protein: CASSLGLGQGSSGYTF; CDR3 DNA: TGCGCCAGCAGCTTGGGGCTGGGACAGGGTTCTTCTGGCTACACCTTC
D gene: NA; CDR3 length: 13; V gene: TRBV5-4; clone size: NA; J gene: TRBJ1-1; CDR3 protein: CASSPDERQKAFF; CDR3 DNA: TGTGCCAGCAGCCCGGACGAACGCCAAAAAGCTTTCTTT